Below are 20 T cell receptor beta chains sequenced from a single sample in a study of CD8+CD57+ T cells in acquired aplastic anemia. Genomic DNA served as template for TCR beta VDJ and CDR3 profiling. TCRdb re-called the reads through MiXCR, storing one row per CDR3 protein. The data show approximately 170,000 distinct CDR3 sequences, with less than 70% seen just once and more than 15% held by the top ten. Sequencing input: sorted CD4+, CD8+, or CD8+CD57+ T cells (not recorded which) from PBMCs. All receptors derive from a human donor in good health, serving as a control.

In nucleotides, the CDR3 is TGTGCCAGCAGGTCGACAGGGGCGGGGTATGGCTACACCTTC. Its translation is CASRSTGAGYGYTF. This chain connects TRBV28 to TRBJ1-2; TRBD1 agrees at 8 bases. With V trimmed by 6 bases and J by 5 bases, 8 bases remained unmatched. Germline lookup yields CDR1 MDHEN and CDR2 SYDVKM. The CDR3 spans 14 residues.

Concerning this clonotype itself: Lacking the conserved final phenylalanine or tryptophan, this CDR3 likely reflects a read error. The CDR3 coding sequence is TGTGCCAGCAGCTTGGCGGTCAGCGTGTCTGGAAACACCATATATCTT. Protein: CASSLAVSVSGNTIYL. The genes are TRBV5-5 and TRBJ1-3; no firm D call. CDR1 is SGHKS and CDR2 is YYEKEE in the germline V gene (reference sequence). The V and J ends lost 0 bases and 1 base respectively, with 11 bases between them. This CDR3 spans 16 amino acids.

A few counts support this clonotype. The chain carries TRBV7-9 and TRBJ2-2, with 13 bases lining up with TRBD2. Germline V gene lookup returns CDR1 SEHNR and CDR2 FQNEAQ (reference sequence). V shed 5 bases and J 4 bases; nucleotides not matched to a gene: 7. The CDR3 contains 17 residues. The DNA of the CDR3 is TGTGCCAGCAGCCTGGGGGGACTAGCGGGGCGCACCGGGGAGCTGTTTTTT. Amino acid sequence: CASSLGGLAGRTGELFF. The whole variable domain, filled in from reference TRBV7-9 and TRBJ2-2, reads DTGVSQNPRHKITKRGQNVTFRCDPISEHNRLYWYRQTLGQGPEFLTYFQNEAQLEKSRLLSDRFSAERPKGSFSTLEIQRTEQGDSAMYLCASSLGGLAGRTGELFFGEGSRLTVL.

This chain uses TRBV3-1 with TRBJ2-5, with TRBD1 as a possible D gene (5 bases). The CDR3 is 14 amino acids. Germline V gene lookup returns CDR1 LGHDT and CDR2 YNNKEL (reference sequence). The V end lost 10 bases, the J end lost 0 bases, and 15 bases lay between the germline ends. The CDR3 loop reads CANNHQGYQETQYF. DNA of the CDR3: TGTGCCAACAACCACCAGGGTTACCAAGAGACCCAGTACTTC.

The table lists this clonotype with many counts. The genes are TRBV6-5 and TRBJ1-6, with 9 bases aligning to TRBD1. Germline CDR1 reads MNHEY; CDR2 reads SVGAGI. V lost 3 bases, J lost 7 bases, and 13 bases stayed unmatched. This CDR3 spans 18 amino acids. The CDR3 bases are TGTGCCAGCAGTTATGGGGTTTACACTGGGACAGGGAATTCACCCCTCCACTTT. As protein: CASSYGVYTGTGNSPLHF.

In the case of this clonotype: A much larger clone sits a single nucleotide away, making a read error possible. The chain couples TRBV10-3 to TRBJ2-3; D is tentatively TRBD1 or TRBD2 (6 bases each). Trimming took 5 bases from V and 2 from J, leaving 11 bases between them. Per germline, CDR1 ENHRY and CDR2 SYGVKD. This CDR3 comprises 14 residues. Here the CDR3 reads CAISFRGPTDTQYF. The CDR3 DNA is TGTGCCATCAGTTTTCGGGGGCCCACAGATACGCAGTATTTT.

This clonotype came up many times. This may be a read error, as it is one base from a much larger clone. The chain has TRBV15 and TRBJ2-1; D may correspond to TRBD1 or TRBD2 (5 bases each). The CDR3 runs to 17 residues. Trimming pared 0 bases from V and 9 bases from J, leaving 21 bases between. CDR1 and CDR2 from the germline V gene are LNHNV and YYDKDF (reference sequence). The chain's CDR3 is CATSRDFVPGRDSEQFF. The CDR3 DNA is TGTGCCACCAGCAGAGATTTCGTCCCGGGGAGAGACAGTGAGCAGTTCTTC.

This clonotype was recorded many times. The chain combines TRBV6-2 or TRBV6-3 with TRBJ2-7; no definite D call. V lost 5 bases and J lost 0, with 8 bases in between. Germline CDR1 reads MNHEY; CDR2 reads SVGEGT. The CDR3 consists of 13 residues. The CDR3, as DNA: TGTGCCAGCAGTCACAGACACTCCTACGAGCAGTACTTC. It is translated as CASSHRHSYEQYF.

This clonotype appeared many times. The chain is built from TRBV20-1 and TRBJ2-3; perhaps D is TRBD1 or TRBD2 (6 bases each). Germline CDR1 reads DFQATT; CDR2 reads SNEGSKA (reference sequence). The length of the CDR3 is 12 residues. Trimming cost V 7 bases and J 2 bases, with 10 bases left between them. In nucleotides, the CDR3 is TGCAGTGTTCGGGGGCTCACAGATACGCAGTATTTT. As protein: CSVRGLTDTQYF.

J is TRBJ1-5 and V is TRBV15; no firm D call. Trimming cost V 1 base and J 5 bases, with 9 bases left between them. The germline V gene has CDR1 LNHNV and CDR2 YYDKDF (reference sequence). The CDR3 runs to 14 residues. The CDR3 is CATSRGGSYQPQHF. CDR3 nucleotide sequence: TGTGCCACCAGCAGAGGCGGCAGCTATCAGCCCCAGCATTTT.

V is TRBV10-3 and J is TRBJ1-4; TRBD1 might be the D (5 bases). The CDR3 length is 13 residues. CDR1 ENHRY and CDR2 SYGVKD come from the germline V gene. V was trimmed by 4 bases and J by 14 bases, leaving 17 bases between them. The CDR3 DNA sequence: TGTGCCATCAGTGGCAGGGCGCAAGAGCTCCTGTTTTTT. It yields the protein CAISGRAQELLFF.

The table lists this clonotype with many counts. This chain joins TRBV7-9 and TRBJ1-1; no reliable D call. CDR1 is SEHNR, CDR2 FQNEAQ, per germline (reference sequence). The V gene lost 3 bases and the J gene lost 7 bases, with 12 bases spanning the gap. There are 13 residues in the CDR3. The CDR3 nucleotides are TGTGCCAGCAGCTTGATTACGAAGGGTGAAGCTTTCTTT. This gives the protein CASSLITKGEAFF.

This clonotype has a single count. The chain joins TRBV19 to TRBJ1-2; TRBD1 matches 11 bases. In germline, CDR1 is LNHDA, CDR2 SQIVND (reference sequence). CDR3 size: 15 residues. V was pared by 5 bases and J by 4 bases, with 6 bases of the junction left unmatched. CDR3 amino acids: CASSAGTGGSYGYTF. Written as DNA, the CDR3 is TGTGCCAGTAGTGCCGGGACAGGGGGTTCCTATGGCTACACCTTC. Combining the CDR3 with reference TRBV19 and TRBJ1-2 gives the whole variable domain DGGITQSPKYLFRKEGQNVTLSCEQNLNHDAMYWYRQDPGQGLRLIYYSQIVNDFQKGDIAEGYSVSREKKESFPLTVTSAQKNPTAFYLCASSAGTGGSYGYTFGSGTRLTVV.

Comment on this clonotype: A junction boundary mismatches the germline segment, possibly from a read error. The rearrangement joins TRBV24-1 to TRBJ2-5; 9 nucleotides line up with TRBD2. Germline V CDR1 and CDR2: KGHDR, SFDVKD. The CDR3 covers 16 residues. The DNA for the CDR3 is TGTGCCACTAGTGTTCCCGCTAGCGGGGTCCAAGAGACCCAGTACTTC. Its protein is CATSVPASGVQETQYF.

This clonotype was counted many times. The J gene is TRBJ2-2, the V gene TRBV12-3 or TRBV12-4; 9 bases map to TRBD1. J lost 6 bases, V lost 8 bases, and 7 bases had no gene match. The CDR3 runs to 14 residues. The CDR3 nucleotides are TGTGCCAGCTGCGGACAGGGGAGGTCCGGGGAGCTGTTTTTT. This codes for CASCGQGRSGELFF.

This clonotype has ten or more counts. DNA for the CDR3: TGTGCCAGCAGTGAATGGCCAGGAGGCAATTCACCCCTCCACTTT. It encodes CASSEWPGGNSPLHF. The chain couples TRBV2 to TRBJ1-6; D gene unclear. V shed 2 bases and J shed 7 bases, with 12 bases lying between them. The germline V gene encodes CDR1 SNHLY and CDR2 FYNNEI. There are 15 residues in the CDR3.

The rearrangement joins TRBV20-1 to TRBJ1-1; no reliable D call. Germline loops: CDR1 DFQATT, CDR2 SNEGSKA (reference sequence). Trimming removed 4 bases at V and 1 base at J, with 7 bases between. CDR3 length equals 12 residues. The CDR3 sequence is CSATRQNTEAFF. The CDR3 nucleotides read TGCAGTGCTACCCGACAGAACACTGAAGCTTTCTTT.

This chain joins TRBV4-3 and TRBJ2-1; D is unclear. Trimming left V 2 bases short and J 9 bases short, with 14 bases between. This CDR3 region has 14 residues. The germline V gene has CDR1 LGHNA and CDR2 YSLEER. CDR3 protein: CASSQQTWVSEQFF. CDR3 in DNA: TGCGCCAGCAGCCAACAGACCTGGGTTTCTGAGCAGTTCTTC.

This clonotype has a count of ten or more. The rearrangement links TRBV19 to TRBJ2-1, with 10 nucleotides matching TRBD2. Germline CDR1 LNHDA, CDR2 SQIVND (reference sequence). The length of the CDR3 is 17 residues. Losses at the gene ends were 0 bases for V and 7 bases for J; bases not matched to a gene: 9. The CDR3 DNA sequence: TGTGCCAGTAGTATAGAGGGGGGACTAGCGCTACGGAATGAGCAGTTCTTC. Residues: CASSIEGGLALRNEQFF.

The chain recombines TRBV7-9 with TRBJ2-7; D is ambiguous. CDR1 SEHNR and CDR2 FQNEAQ come from the germline V gene (reference sequence). The CDR3 extends over 13 amino acids. Deletions cut 5 bases from V and 5 bases from J, with 13 bases between. CDR3 nucleotides: TGTGCCAGCAGCCCCTGGGATCTGGACGAGCAGTACTTC. Its protein is CASSPWDLDEQYF.